A single T cell receptor (beta chain) is shown here with its context. This sample was included in a study of T cell responses to AZD1222 COVID-19 vaccine. Assay: immunoSEQ multiplex PCR; the TCRdb copy retains only in-frame clones and omits some. The sample has about 140,000 clones, around nine tenths seen once. V gave up 6 bases and J gave up 4 bases; unmatched junction bases: 3. The CDR3 runs to 13 residues. Per germline, CDR1 SNHLY and CDR2 FYNNEI. The chain has TRBV2 and TRBJ2-1; 7 bases are shared with TRBD2. The source of this sequence is an adult in good health. The sequencing used peripheral blood, collected on day 0 of AZD1222 vaccination. The CDR3 region is CASRAGVYNEQFF. The CDR3 nucleotides read TGTGCCAGCAGGGCGGGAGTATACAATGAGCAGTTCTTC.